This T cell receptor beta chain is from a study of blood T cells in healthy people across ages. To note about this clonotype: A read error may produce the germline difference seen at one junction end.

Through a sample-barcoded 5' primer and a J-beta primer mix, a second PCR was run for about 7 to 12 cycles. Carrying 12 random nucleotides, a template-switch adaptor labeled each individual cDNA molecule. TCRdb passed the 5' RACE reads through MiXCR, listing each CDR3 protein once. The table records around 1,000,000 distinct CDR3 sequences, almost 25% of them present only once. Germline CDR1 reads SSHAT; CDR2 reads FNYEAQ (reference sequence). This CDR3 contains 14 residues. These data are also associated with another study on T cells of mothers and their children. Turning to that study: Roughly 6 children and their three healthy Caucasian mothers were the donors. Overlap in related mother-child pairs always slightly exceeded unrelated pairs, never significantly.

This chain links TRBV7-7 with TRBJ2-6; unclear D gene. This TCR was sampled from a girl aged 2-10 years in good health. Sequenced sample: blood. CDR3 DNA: TGTGCTAGCAGCCCAAATCTTGGGGCCAACGTCCTGACTTTC. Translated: CASSPNLGANVLTF.